This T cell receptor beta chain was captured in a study of cytomegalovirus exposure and HLA in healthy donors. About the study: The same platform as the roughly 700 first-cohort repertoires was used for the 100 to 150 validation repertoires, a later analysis reported. Study-level points and caveats: A list of 150 to 200 TCR beta chains associated with cytomegalovirus was given.

The V end lost 4 bases, the J end lost 0 bases, and 15 bases lay between the germline ends. The CDR3 spans 16 residues. The V gene's germline CDR1 is LGHNA and CDR2 YNFKEQ. Profiled with immunoSEQ multiplex PCR; TCRdb holds only in-frame clones, not every one. The sample has under 400,000 clones; roughly 88% are singletons. On this clone: Its target is unknown.

The genes are TRBV4-2 and TRBJ1-1; possible D gene TRBD1, 6 bases. This sequence originates from a woman under 30 in good health and CMV-seronegative. The sample comprised PBMCs. The CDR3 is CASSREGVAMNTEAFF. CDR3 bases: TGTGCCAGCAGCCGTGAGGGGGTCGCCATGAACACTGAAGCTTTCTTT.